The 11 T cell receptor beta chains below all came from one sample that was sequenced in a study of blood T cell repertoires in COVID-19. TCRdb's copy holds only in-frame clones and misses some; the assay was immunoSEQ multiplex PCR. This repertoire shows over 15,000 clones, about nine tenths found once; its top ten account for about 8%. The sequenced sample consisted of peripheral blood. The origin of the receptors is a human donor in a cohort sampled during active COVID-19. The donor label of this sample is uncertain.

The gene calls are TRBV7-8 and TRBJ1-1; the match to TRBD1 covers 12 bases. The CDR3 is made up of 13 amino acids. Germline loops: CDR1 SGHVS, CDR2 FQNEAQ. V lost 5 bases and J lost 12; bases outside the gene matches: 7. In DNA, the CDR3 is TGTGCCAGCAGCCCAGGGACAGGGGGCGCGTCTTTCTTT. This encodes CASSPGTGGASFF.

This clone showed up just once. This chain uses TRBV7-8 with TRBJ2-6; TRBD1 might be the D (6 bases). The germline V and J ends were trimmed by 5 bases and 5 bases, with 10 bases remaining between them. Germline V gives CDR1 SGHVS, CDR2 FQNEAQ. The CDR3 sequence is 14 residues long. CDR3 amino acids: CASSPGQWANVLTF. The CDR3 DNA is TGTGCCAGCAGCCCGGGACAATGGGCCAACGTCCTGACTTTC.

This CDR3 is CASSPVDNTEAFF. The CDR3 region has the DNA TGTGCCAGCAGCCCAGTTGATAACACTGAAGCTTTCTTT. The chain has TRBV5-4 and TRBJ1-1; D not resolved. Per the germline V gene, CDR1 is SGHNT and CDR2 is YYREEE (reference sequence). The CDR3 contains 13 residues. With 4 bases removed from V and 2 bases from J, the gap between germline ends came to 9 bases.

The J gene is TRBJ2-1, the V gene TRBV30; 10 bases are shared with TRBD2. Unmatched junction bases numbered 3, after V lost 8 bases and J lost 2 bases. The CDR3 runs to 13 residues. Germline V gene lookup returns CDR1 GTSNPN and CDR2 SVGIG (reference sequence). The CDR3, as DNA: TGTGCCCGCAGCGGGGGGGCCTACAATGAGCAGTTCTTC. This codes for CARSGGAYNEQFF.

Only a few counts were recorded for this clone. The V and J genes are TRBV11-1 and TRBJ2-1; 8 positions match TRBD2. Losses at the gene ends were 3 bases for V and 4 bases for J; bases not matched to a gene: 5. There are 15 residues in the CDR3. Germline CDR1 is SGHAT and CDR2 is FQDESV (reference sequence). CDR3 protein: CASSFTSGLYNEQFF. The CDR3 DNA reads TGTGCCAGCAGCTTTACTAGCGGACTATACAATGAGCAGTTCTTC. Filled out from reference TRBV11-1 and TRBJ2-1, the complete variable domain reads EAEVAQSPRYKITEKSQAVAFWCDPISGHATLYWYRQILGQGPELLVQFQDESVVDDSQLPKDRFSAERLKGVDSTLKIQPAELGDSAMYLCASSFTSGLYNEQFFGPGTRLTVL.

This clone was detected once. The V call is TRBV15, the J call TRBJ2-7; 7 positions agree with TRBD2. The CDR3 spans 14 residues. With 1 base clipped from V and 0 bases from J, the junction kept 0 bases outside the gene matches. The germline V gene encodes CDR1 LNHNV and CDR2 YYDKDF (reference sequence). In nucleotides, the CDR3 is TGTGCCACCAGCAGAGGGGGGGGCTCCTACGAGCAGTACTTC. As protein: CATSRGGGSYEQYF.

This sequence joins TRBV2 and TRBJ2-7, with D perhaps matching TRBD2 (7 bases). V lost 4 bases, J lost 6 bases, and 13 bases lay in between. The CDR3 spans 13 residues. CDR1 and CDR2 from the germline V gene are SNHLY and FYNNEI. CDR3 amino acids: CASSVYREGEQYF. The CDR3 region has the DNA TGTGCCAGCAGTGTCTACAGGGAGGGCGAGCAGTACTTC.

The CDR3 DNA sequence: TGTGCCAGCAGCCCGCAGCGGACTGATCTTGATACGCAGTATTTT. Translated, it gives CASSPQRTDLDTQYF. The chain uses TRBV7-9 and TRBJ2-3; tentative D call: TRBD2 (5 bases). This CDR3 has 15 amino acids. The germline CDR1 and CDR2 sequences are SEHNR and FQNEAQ (reference sequence). Trimming pared 5 bases from V and 6 bases from J, leaving 18 bases between.

The CDR3 coding sequence is TGTGCCAGCAGCTTAGGGGCTAGCGGGAGGGCGGACAATGAGCAGTTCTTC. Its protein product is CASSLGASGRADNEQFF. The chain is built from TRBV7-9 and TRBJ2-1, with 12 bases aligning to TRBD2. Per germline, CDR1 SEHNR and CDR2 FQNEAQ (reference sequence). This CDR3 comprises 17 residues. Trimming removed 1 base from V and 5 bases from J; junction bases left unmatched: 6.

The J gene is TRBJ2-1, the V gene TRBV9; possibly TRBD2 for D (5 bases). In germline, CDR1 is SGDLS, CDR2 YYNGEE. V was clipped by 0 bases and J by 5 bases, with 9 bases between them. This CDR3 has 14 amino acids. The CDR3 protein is CASSVGGGNNEQFF. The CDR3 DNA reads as TGTGCCAGCAGCGTAGGAGGAGGAAACAATGAGCAGTTCTTC. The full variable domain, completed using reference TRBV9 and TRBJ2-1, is DSGVTQTPKHLITATGQRVTLRCSPRSGDLSVYWYQQSLDQGLQFLIQYYNGEERAKGNILERFSAQQFPDLHSELNLSSLELGDSALYFCASSVGGGNNEQFFGPGTRLTVL.

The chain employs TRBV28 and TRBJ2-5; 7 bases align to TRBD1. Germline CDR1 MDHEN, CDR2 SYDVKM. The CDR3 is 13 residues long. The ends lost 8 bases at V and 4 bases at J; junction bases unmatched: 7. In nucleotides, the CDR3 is TGTGCCAGCGTGAGGGGGCAGGGAGAGACCCAGTACTTC. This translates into CASVRGQGETQYF.